This TCR beta chain came from a study of human T cells and chemical hapten exposure. As processed by the authors: From roughly 23,000 to 700,000 TCRs were found per sample, with a median of roughly 89,000. From the RACE reads, TCRdb called clonotypes with MiXCR, one entry per CDR3 protein. TCRdb, not the authors, supplied the V and J calls. The sample records some 57,000 distinct CDR3 sequences, around a tenth being singletons. After removal of 9 bases from V and 4 bases from J, the junction contained 7 bases not matched to a gene. The length of the CDR3 is 15 residues. Germline V gene data show CDR1 as SEHNR and CDR2 as FQNEAQ (reference sequence). This clonotype has a handful of counts. Time point in this sample: pre-sensitization, week 0. Documented treatment: therapeutic diphenylcyclopropenone sensitization with weekly scalp DPC. Unseparated into fractions, whole blood served as the source from which total RNA was extracted. Phlebotomy was performed prior to application of every patch test.

The genes are TRBV7-9 and TRBJ2-1; 12 bases are a match to TRBD1. Sequenced here: whole blood, sampled in connection with sensitization to the hapten diphenylcyclopropenone (DPC). The TCR comes from a woman in her twenties or thirties with alopecia areata. Some clones in this sample may be carry-over from other donors' samples. This chain's CDR3 is CASAGTGGGYNEQFF. The CDR3 nucleotides are TGTGCCAGTGCCGGGACAGGGGGCGGTTACAATGAGCAGTTCTTC.